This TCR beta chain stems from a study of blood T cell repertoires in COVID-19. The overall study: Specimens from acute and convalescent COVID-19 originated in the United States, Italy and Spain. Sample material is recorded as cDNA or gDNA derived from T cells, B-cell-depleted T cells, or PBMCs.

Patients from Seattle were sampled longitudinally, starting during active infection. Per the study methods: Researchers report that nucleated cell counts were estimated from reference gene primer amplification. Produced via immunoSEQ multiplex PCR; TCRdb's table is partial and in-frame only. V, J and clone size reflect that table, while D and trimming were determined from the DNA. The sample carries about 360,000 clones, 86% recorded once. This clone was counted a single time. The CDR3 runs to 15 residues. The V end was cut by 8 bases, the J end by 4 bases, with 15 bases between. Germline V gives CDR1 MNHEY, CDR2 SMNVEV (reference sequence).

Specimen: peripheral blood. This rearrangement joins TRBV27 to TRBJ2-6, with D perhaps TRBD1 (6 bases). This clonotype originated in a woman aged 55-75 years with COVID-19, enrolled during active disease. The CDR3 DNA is TGTGCCAGCGGCCTCAGGGGTCCCGGGGCCAACGTCCTGACTTTC. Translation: CASGLRGPGANVLTF.